This TCR beta chain was sequenced for a study of cytomegalovirus exposure and HLA in healthy donors. Study findings and constraints: Later analysis associated a missense DCLRE1C variant with TCR beta V- and J-gene trimming.

Germline V CDR1 and CDR2: LNHDA, SQIVND (reference sequence). With V trimmed by 6 bases and J by 5 bases, 5 bases remained unmatched. The CDR3 covers 13 residues. As to this clone: No antigen is known for it.

The PCR had 60 Vbeta and 13 Jbeta primers. Method: immunoSEQ multiplex PCR; TCRdb's copy keeps in-frame clones and lacks some. The data hold roughly 120,000 clones, with about 78% observed a single time. Sequencing was done on a sample of PBMCs. The receptor comes from a woman aged 40 to 49 in good health and CMV-seropositive. The rearrangement links TRBV19 to TRBJ1-2; 8 nucleotides line up with TRBD1. CDR3 region: CASSQQGGYGYTF. CDR3 DNA: TGTGCCAGTAGCCAACAGGGGGGGTATGGCTACACCTTC.